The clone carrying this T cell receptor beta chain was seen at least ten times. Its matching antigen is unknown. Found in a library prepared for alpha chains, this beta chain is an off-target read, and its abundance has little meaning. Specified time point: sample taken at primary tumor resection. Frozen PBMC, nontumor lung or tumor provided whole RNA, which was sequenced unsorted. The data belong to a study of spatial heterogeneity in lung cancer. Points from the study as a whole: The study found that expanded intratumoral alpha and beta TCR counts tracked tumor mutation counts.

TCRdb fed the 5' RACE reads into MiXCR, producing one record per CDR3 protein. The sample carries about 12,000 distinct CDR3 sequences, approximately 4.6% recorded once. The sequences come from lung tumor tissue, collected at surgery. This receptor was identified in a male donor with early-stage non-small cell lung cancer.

CDR3 amino acids: CASSLIPGQGYNEQFF. The CDR3 region has the DNA TGCGCCAGCAGCCTCATTCCGGGACAGGGTTACAATGAGCAGTTCTTC. The chain uses TRBV5-1 and TRBJ2-1; 9 nucleotides align to TRBD1. CDR1 SGHRS and CDR2 YFSETQ come from the germline V gene. With 4 bases clipped from V and 4 bases from J, the junction kept 9 bases outside the gene matches. The CDR3 length is 16 residues.